This record concerns one TCR beta chain sequence. Measured with immunoSEQ multiplex PCR; TCRdb has only the in-frame clones, and not every one. The sample carries 95,000 to 120,000 clones, around 94% recorded once. The germline V gene encodes CDR1 MGHRA and CDR2 YSYEKL. V dropped 4 bases and J dropped 7; count of bases not matched to a gene: 16. The length of the CDR3 is 16 residues. The sequenced cases were selected for having the highest brain T cell transcript signatures. These data are taken from a study of brain T cells in children with intractable seizures. The receptor comes from a boy less than two years old with hemimegalencephaly and intractable seizures. The input for sequencing was peripheral blood, taken at surgery. V usage is TRBV4-1 and J usage is TRBJ2-7, with 7 bases fitting TRBD2. CDR3 in amino acids: CASSPPPSGWGVEQYF. CDR3 nucleotide sequence: TGCGCCAGCAGCCCACCTCCTAGCGGTTGGGGGGTGGAGCAGTACTTC.